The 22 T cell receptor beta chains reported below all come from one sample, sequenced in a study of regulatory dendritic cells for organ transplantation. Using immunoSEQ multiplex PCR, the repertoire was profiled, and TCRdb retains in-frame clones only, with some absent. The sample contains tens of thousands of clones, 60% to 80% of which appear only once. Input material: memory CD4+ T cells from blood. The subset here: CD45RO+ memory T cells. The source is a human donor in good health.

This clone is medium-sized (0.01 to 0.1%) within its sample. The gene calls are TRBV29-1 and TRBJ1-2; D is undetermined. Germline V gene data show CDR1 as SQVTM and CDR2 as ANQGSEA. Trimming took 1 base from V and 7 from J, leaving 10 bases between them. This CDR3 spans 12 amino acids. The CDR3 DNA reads TGCAGCGTTGAAGCGTTGGTCGGTGGCTACACCTTC. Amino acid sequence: CSVEALVGGYTF.

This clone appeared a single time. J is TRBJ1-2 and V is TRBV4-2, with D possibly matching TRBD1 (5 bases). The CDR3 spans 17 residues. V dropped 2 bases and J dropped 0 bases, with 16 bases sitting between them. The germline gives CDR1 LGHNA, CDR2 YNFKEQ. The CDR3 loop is CASSQPPGRTTNYGYTF. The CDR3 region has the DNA TGTGCCAGCAGCCAACCCCCGGGACGGACAACTAACTATGGCTACACCTTC.

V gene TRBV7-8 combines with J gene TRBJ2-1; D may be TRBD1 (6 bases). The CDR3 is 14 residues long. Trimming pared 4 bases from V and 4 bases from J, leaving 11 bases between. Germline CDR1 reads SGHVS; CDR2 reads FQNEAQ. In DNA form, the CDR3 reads TGTGCCAGCAGCTCTCGAACAGGGTACAATGAGCAGTTCTTC. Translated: CASSSRTGYNEQFF.

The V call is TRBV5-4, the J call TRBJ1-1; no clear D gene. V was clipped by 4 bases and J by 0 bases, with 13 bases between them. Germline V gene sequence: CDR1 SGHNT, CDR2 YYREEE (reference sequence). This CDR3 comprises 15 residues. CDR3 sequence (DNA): TGTGCCAGCAGCCAAGATTTGGGTTTGAACACTGAAGCTTTCTTT. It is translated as CASSQDLGLNTEAFF.

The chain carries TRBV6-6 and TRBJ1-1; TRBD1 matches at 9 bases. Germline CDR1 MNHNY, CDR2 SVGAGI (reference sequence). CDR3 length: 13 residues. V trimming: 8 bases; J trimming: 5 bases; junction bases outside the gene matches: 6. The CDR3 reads CASQGQGRTEAFF. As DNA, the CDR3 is TGTGCCAGCCAAGGACAGGGGCGGACTGAAGCTTTCTTT.

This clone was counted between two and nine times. For the CDR3, the DNA is TGTGCCAGCACAGGGGCCAACTACGAGCAGTACTTC. This encodes CASTGANYEQYF. The rearrangement uses TRBV2 and TRBJ2-7; the D gene is possibly TRBD1 (6 bases). The CDR3 sequence is 12 residues long. The V gene's germline CDR1 is SNHLY and CDR2 FYNNEI. Trimming took 7 bases from V and 3 from J, leaving 10 bases between them. Filled out from reference TRBV2 and TRBJ2-7, the complete variable domain reads EPEVTQTPSHQVTQMGQEVILRCVPISNHLYFYWYRQILGQKVEFLVSFYNNEISEKSEIFDDQFSVERPDGSNFTLKIRSTKLEDSAMYFCASTGANYEQYFGPGTRLTVT.

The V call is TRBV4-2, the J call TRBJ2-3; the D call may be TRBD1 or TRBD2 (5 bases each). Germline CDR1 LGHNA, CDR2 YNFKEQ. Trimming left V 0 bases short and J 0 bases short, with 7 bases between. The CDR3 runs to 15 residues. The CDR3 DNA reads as TGTGCCAGCAGCCAAGACTGGGGGAGCACAGATACGCAGTATTTT. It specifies CASSQDWGSTDTQYF.

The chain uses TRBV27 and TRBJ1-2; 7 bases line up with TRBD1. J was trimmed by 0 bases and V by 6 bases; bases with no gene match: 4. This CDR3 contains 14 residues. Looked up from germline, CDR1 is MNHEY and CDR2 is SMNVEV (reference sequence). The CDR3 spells CASSDDRANYGYTF. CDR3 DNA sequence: TGTGCCAGCAGCGACGACAGGGCTAACTATGGCTACACCTTC.

The CDR3 sequence is CASSRNGQGSIPYEQYF. For the CDR3, the DNA is TGCGCCAGCAGCAGAAATGGACAGGGGTCTATCCCCTACGAGCAGTACTTC. The rearrangement joins TRBV5-1 to TRBJ2-7; 9 bases agree with TRBD1. The germline V gene has CDR1 SGHRS and CDR2 YFSETQ. V was pared by 4 bases and J by 2 bases, with 13 bases of the junction left unmatched. The CDR3 extends over 17 amino acids.

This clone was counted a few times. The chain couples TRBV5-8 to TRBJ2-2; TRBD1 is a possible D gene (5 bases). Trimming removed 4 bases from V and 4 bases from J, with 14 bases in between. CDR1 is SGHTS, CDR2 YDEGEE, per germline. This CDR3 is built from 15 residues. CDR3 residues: CASSHGHSFTGELFF. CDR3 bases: TGTGCCAGCAGCCACGGACATTCTTTCACCGGGGAGCTGTTTTTT.

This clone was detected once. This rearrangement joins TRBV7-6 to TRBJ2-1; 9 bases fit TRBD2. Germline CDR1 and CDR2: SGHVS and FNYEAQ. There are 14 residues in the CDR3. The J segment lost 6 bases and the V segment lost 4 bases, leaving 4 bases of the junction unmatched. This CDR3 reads CASSYGLARNEQFF. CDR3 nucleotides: TGTGCCAGCAGCTACGGACTAGCGCGCAATGAGCAGTTCTTC.

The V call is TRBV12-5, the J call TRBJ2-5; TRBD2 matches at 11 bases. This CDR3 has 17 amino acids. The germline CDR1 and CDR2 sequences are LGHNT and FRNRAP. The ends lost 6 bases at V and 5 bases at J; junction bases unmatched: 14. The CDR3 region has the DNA TGTGCTAGTGGCCGCGCCGCTAGCGGGGGGATCGATGAGACCCAGTACTTC. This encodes CASGRAASGGIDETQYF.

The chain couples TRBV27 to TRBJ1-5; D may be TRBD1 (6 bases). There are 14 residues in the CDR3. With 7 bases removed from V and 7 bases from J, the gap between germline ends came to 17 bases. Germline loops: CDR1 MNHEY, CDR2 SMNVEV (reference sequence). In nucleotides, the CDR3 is TGTGCCAGCACAGTTTATCTAGGGGGACAGCCCCAGCATTTT. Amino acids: CASTVYLGGQPQHF.

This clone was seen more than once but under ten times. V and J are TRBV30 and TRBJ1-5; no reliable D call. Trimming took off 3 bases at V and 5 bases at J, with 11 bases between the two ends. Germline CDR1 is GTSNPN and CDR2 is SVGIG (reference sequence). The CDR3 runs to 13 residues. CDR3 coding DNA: TGTGCCTGGAGGGCGGGTCCCGATCAGCCCCAGCATTTT. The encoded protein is CAWRAGPDQPQHF.

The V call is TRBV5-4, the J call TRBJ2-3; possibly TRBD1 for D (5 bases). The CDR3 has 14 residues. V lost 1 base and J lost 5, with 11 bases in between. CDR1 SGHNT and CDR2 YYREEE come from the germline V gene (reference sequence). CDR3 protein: CASSLFFRGDTQYF. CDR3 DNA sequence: TGTGCCAGCAGCTTGTTTTTTAGGGGAGATACGCAGTATTTT.

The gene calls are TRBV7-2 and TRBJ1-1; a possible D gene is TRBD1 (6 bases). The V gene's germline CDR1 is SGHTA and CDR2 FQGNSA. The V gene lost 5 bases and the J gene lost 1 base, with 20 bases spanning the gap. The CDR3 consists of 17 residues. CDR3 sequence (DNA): TGTGCCAGCAGCAAAGGGGGGGCGAGGGCTGGGAACACTGAAGCTTTCTTT. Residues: CASSKGGARAGNTEAFF.

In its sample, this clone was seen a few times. The CDR3 reads CASKVGGGAYEQYF. CDR3 DNA: TGTGCCAGCAAGGTGGGCGGGGGGGCTTACGAGCAGTACTTC. The chain links TRBV6-5 to TRBJ2-7; 9 nucleotides line up with TRBD2. CDR1 and CDR2 (germline): MNHEY, SVGAGI. Trimming took 7 bases from V and 4 from J; bases not matched to a gene: 8. The CDR3 spans 14 residues.

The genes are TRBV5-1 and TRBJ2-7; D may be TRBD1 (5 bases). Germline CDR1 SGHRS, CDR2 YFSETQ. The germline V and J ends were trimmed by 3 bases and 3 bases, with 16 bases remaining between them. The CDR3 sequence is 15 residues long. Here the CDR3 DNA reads TGCGCCAGCAGCTCGAACAGGCCTCCCTACTACGAGCAGTACTTC. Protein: CASSSNRPPYYEQYF. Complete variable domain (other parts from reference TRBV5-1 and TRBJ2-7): KAGVTQTPRYLIKTRGQQVTLSCSPISGHRSVSWYQQTPGQGLQFLFEYFSETQRNKGNFPGRFSGRQFSNSRSEMNVSTLELGDSALYLCASSSNRPPYYEQYFGPGTRLTVT.

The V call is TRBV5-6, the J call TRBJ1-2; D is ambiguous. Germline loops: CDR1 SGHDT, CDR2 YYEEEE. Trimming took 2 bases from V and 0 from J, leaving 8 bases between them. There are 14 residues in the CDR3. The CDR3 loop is CASSFLGSNYGYTF. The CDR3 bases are TGTGCCAGCAGCTTTCTGGGATCTAACTATGGCTACACCTTC.

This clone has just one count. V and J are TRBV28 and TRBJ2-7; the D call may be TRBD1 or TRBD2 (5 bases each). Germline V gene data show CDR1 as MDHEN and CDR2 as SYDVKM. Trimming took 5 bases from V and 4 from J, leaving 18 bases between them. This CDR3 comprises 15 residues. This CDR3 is CASSGRARGAYEQYF. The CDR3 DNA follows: TGTGCCAGCAGTGGCCGGGCCAGAGGGGCTTACGAGCAGTACTTC.

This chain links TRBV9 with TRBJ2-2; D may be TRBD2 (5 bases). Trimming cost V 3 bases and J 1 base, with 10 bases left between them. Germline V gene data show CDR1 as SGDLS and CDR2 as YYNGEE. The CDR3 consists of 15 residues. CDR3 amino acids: CASSAEDWNTGELFF. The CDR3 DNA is TGTGCCAGCAGCGCCGAGGACTGGAACACCGGGGAGCTGTTTTTT. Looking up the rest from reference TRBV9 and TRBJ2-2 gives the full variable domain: DSGVTQTPKHLITATGQRVTLRCSPRSGDLSVYWYQQSLDQGLQFLIQYYNGEERAKGNILERFSAQQFPDLHSELNLSSLELGDSALYFCASSAEDWNTGELFFGEGSRLTVL.

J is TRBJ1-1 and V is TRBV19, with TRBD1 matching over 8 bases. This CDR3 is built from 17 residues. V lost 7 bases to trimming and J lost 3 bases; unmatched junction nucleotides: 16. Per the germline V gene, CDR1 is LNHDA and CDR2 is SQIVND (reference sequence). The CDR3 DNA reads TGTGCCAGTACCACAACCGGGACAGGTTATAGGGACACTGAAGCTTTCTTT. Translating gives CASTTTGTGYRDTEAFF.